The 27 T cell receptor beta chains given below trace back to one sample, sequenced in a study of T-cell reconstitution after alpha-beta-depleted transplantation in children. It was with unique molecular identifiers that the TCRbeta library was prepared. TCRdb analysed the PCR reads with MiXCR anew, one entry per CDR3 protein. Among about 900,000 distinct CDR3 sequences listed, roughly 29% were seen once. The specimen was PBMCs, mostly from graft donor cells, collected 360 days after TCRalphabeta/CD19-depleted stem cell transplant. Receptors originate from a boy under two years old who had a stem cell transplant for SCID, so the T cells may come from the graft donor.

In its sample, this clonotype was seen many times. The V call is TRBV6-5, the J call TRBJ2-1; no reliable D call. V lost 6 bases to trimming and J lost 3 bases, with 3 bases between them. The CDR3 has 11 residues. Germline CDR1 and CDR2: MNHEY and SVGAGI. The CDR3 DNA follows: TGTGCCAGCAGATTCTACAATGAGCAGTTCTTC. As protein: CASRFYNEQFF.

This clonotype was seen a few times. The chain has TRBV12-3 or TRBV12-4 and TRBJ2-1; D gene ambiguous. The CDR3 totals 11 residues. V lost 3 bases and J 12 bases, leaving 9 bases between the germline ends. The CDR3 here is CASSLGRGQFF. CDR3 DNA: TGTGCCAGCAGTTTGGGAAGAGGGCAGTTCTTC.

V usage is TRBV27 and J usage is TRBJ2-5; D unresolved. The germline CDR1 and CDR2 sequences are MNHEY and SMNVEV (reference sequence). Trimming took off 8 bases at V and 5 bases at J, with 12 bases between the two ends. The CDR3 contains 12 residues. As DNA, the CDR3 is TGTGCCAGCGGTAGACACGGGGAGACCCAGTACTTC. Amino acids: CASGRHGETQYF.

The chain combines TRBV12-3 or TRBV12-4 with TRBJ1-5, with TRBD1 as a possible D gene (6 bases). With 6 bases removed from V and 0 bases from J, the gap between germline ends came to 9 bases. This CDR3 comprises 14 residues. The CDR3 sequence is CASSTGNSNQPQHF. The CDR3 nucleotides read TGTGCCAGCAGCACAGGGAATAGCAATCAGCCCCAGCATTTT.

Here the CDR3 DNA reads TGCGCCAGCAGCCAAGATATAGGGGCCTTAAGCTCCTACGAGCAGTACTTC. It yields the protein CASSQDIGALSSYEQYF. The chain is built from TRBV4-3 and TRBJ2-7, with D possibly TRBD1 on 5 matching bases. The V end was cut by 0 bases, the J end by 0 bases, with 15 bases between. Germline lookup yields CDR1 LGHNA and CDR2 YSLEER. The CDR3 has 17 residues.

CDR3 region: CASSIERGGRNEQFF. The CDR3 nucleotides are TGTGCCAGCAGCATCGAGCGGGGGGGCCGAAATGAGCAGTTCTTC. V gene TRBV11-1 combines with J gene TRBJ2-1, with 10 bases fitting TRBD2. Germline lookup yields CDR1 SGHAT and CDR2 FQDESV (reference sequence). CDR3 size: 15 residues. V lost 5 bases, J lost 7 bases, and 8 bases stayed unmatched.

The CDR3 DNA is TGCGCCAGCAGCCAACCCCCCGGGACTAGCGGGGACGCTACGCAGTATTTT. Encoded protein: CASSQPPGTSGDATQYF. The chain has TRBV4-1 and TRBJ2-3, with TRBD2 identical over 13 bases. The CDR3 runs 17 residues. The V gene's germline CDR1 is MGHRA and CDR2 YSYEKL. V was pared by 2 bases and J by 8 bases, with 10 bases of the junction left unmatched.

The chain links TRBV12-3 or TRBV12-4 to TRBJ2-2; D gene unclear. The CDR3 totals 12 residues. V was clipped by 6 bases and J by 5 bases, with 7 bases between them. CDR3: CASRPRTGELFF. DNA of the CDR3: TGTGCCAGCAGACCCAGAACCGGGGAGCTGTTTTTT.

The rearrangement joins TRBV20-1 to TRBJ2-7; 9 bases map to TRBD1. The CDR3 covers 13 residues. Losses at the gene ends were 4 bases for V and 9 bases for J; bases not matched to a gene: 10. The germline V gene encodes CDR1 DFQATT and CDR2 SNEGSKA (reference sequence). This chain's CDR3 is CSATPGTGTRQYF. The CDR3 DNA reads TGCAGTGCTACCCCCGGGACAGGGACTCGGCAGTACTTC.

There are a few counts of this clonotype. The gene calls are TRBV20-1 and TRBJ2-5; TRBD2 agrees at 9 bases. There are 15 residues in the CDR3. The V gene end was trimmed by 0 bases and the J gene end by 3 bases; junction bases not matched to a gene: 5. Germline lookup yields CDR1 DFQATT and CDR2 SNEGSKA (reference sequence). CDR3 amino acids: CSARDPSGVEETQYF. DNA of the CDR3: TGCAGTGCTAGAGACCCTAGCGGGGTGGAAGAGACCCAGTACTTC.

This clonotype was counted between two and nine times. The chain joins TRBV5-1 to TRBJ2-3; weak D call: TRBD1 (5 bases). CDR3 length equals 15 residues. V was shortened by 4 bases and J by 1 base, with 13 bases between the two germline ends. Per the germline V gene, CDR1 is SGHRS and CDR2 is YFSETQ. For the CDR3, the DNA is TGCGCCAGCAGCCATAGACAGAAACGCACAGATACGCAGTATTTT. This gives the protein CASSHRQKRTDTQYF.

There are a few counts of this clonotype. V gene TRBV24-1 combines with J gene TRBJ2-3; 9 nucleotides agree with TRBD2. Germline V CDR1 and CDR2: KGHDR, SFDVKD. CDR3 length: 16 amino acids. J lost 1 base, V lost 6 bases, and 7 bases had no gene match. The CDR3 DNA reads as TGTGCCACCAGTATATCTAGCGGGGCCCGCACAGATACGCAGTATTTT. It specifies CATSISSGARTDTQYF.

The V call is TRBV12-3 or TRBV12-4, the J call TRBJ2-3; TRBD1 is a possible D gene (5 bases). The CDR3 is 18 amino acids. V was clipped by 5 bases and J by 6 bases, with 27 bases between them. In nucleotides, the CDR3 is TGTGCCAGCAGTCTTTTGACCCTCGACAGTATAAAATCGGATACGCAGTATTTT. Amino acids: CASSLLTLDSIKSDTQYF.

The J gene is TRBJ1-1, the V gene TRBV5-1, with a tentative D call TRBD1 (6 bases). The germline V and J ends were trimmed by 4 bases and 1 base, with 11 bases remaining between them. The CDR3 is 14 amino acids. CDR1 SGHRS and CDR2 YFSETQ come from the germline V gene. This chain's CDR3 is CASSNGQPNTEAFF. The DNA for the CDR3 is TGCGCCAGCAGCAACGGACAGCCGAACACTGAAGCTTTCTTT.

This clonotype came up a few times. J is TRBJ2-1 and V is TRBV4-1; TRBD1 agrees at 7 bases. The CDR3 is 19 amino acids. Germline CDR1 is MGHRA and CDR2 is YSYEKL. V lost 4 bases and J lost 0; bases outside the gene matches: 15. Written as DNA, the CDR3 is TGCGCCAGCAGCCGAGACCCGACAGGGATAATGAGCTCCTACAATGAGCAGTTCTTC. Translation gives CASSRDPTGIMSSYNEQFF.

This clonotype was picked up a small number of times. The rearrangement uses TRBV11-3 and TRBJ2-1; 13 bases are a match to TRBD2. In germline, CDR1 is SGHNT, CDR2 YENEEA. The CDR3 runs 15 residues. Losses at the gene ends were 4 bases for V and 9 bases for J; bases not matched to a gene: 6. CDR3 protein: CASSSGLAGDSEQFF. CDR3 nucleotide sequence: TGTGCCAGCAGCTCCGGACTAGCGGGGGACAGTGAGCAGTTCTTC. The full variable domain, in which reference TRBV11-3 and TRBJ2-1 provide the parts outside the CDR3, is EAGVVQSPRYKIIEKKQPVAFWCNPISGHNTLYWYLQNLGQGPELLIRYENEEAVDDSQLPKDRFSAERLKGVDSTLKIQPAELGDSAVYLCASSSGLAGDSEQFFGPGTRLTVL.

This clonotype came up a few times. The chain recombines TRBV5-1 with TRBJ2-3; 8 nucleotides line up with TRBD1. This CDR3 has 17 amino acids. The junction had 8 bases not matched to a gene; V was cut back by 0 bases and J by 2 bases. Germline CDR1 reads SGHRS; CDR2 reads YFSETQ. Here the CDR3 reads CASSLAWTGISTDTQYF. Written as DNA, the CDR3 is TGCGCCAGCAGCTTGGCATGGACAGGGATTTCCACAGATACGCAGTATTTT.

This chain connects TRBV2 to TRBJ2-2; the D call may be TRBD1 or TRBD2 (5 bases each). This CDR3 is 17 amino acids long. CDR1 and CDR2 from the germline V gene are SNHLY and FYNNEI. Between the trimmed V and J ends, which lost 3 bases and 0 bases, there was a span of 14 bases. The CDR3 region is CASSEPLGTANTGELFF. Written as DNA, the CDR3 is TGTGCCAGCAGTGAGCCGCTCGGGACGGCGAACACCGGGGAGCTGTTTTTT.

This clonotype was seen at least ten times. The gene calls are TRBV12-3 or TRBV12-4 and TRBJ2-1; 7 bases line up with TRBD1. Trimming at V came to 6 bases and at J to 4 bases, leaving 9 bases not matched to a gene. This CDR3 is 15 amino acids long. The CDR3 sequence: CASSPARTGYNEQFF. The CDR3 region has the DNA TGTGCCAGCAGCCCTGCCCGGACAGGTTACAATGAGCAGTTCTTC.

A few counts support this clonotype. The chain joins TRBV29-1 to TRBJ2-2, with no clear D. Deletions cut 1 base from V and 5 bases from J, with 5 bases between. The germline V gene encodes CDR1 SQVTM and CDR2 ANQGSEA. There are 12 residues in the CDR3. CDR3 loop: CSVEGPTGELFF. CDR3 nucleotide sequence: TGCAGCGTTGAAGGACCAACCGGGGAGCTGTTTTTT.

The chain is built from TRBV12-3 or TRBV12-4 and TRBJ2-7; 7 bases map to TRBD1. The trim removed 0 bases at V and 9 bases at J, leaving 5 bases unmatched. The CDR3 covers 13 residues. In DNA form, the CDR3 reads TGTGCCAGCAGTTTAGCTGGGGACAGCCGGCAGTACTTC. This sequence encodes CASSLAGDSRQYF.

The genes are TRBV12-3 or TRBV12-4 and TRBJ2-4; D gene ambiguous. V lost 5 bases and J 1 base, leaving 6 bases between the germline ends. This CDR3 is built from 13 residues. CDR3 nucleotide sequence: TGTGCCAGCAGTCCCCGGGCCAAAAACATTCAGTACTTC. Translated: CASSPRAKNIQYF.

The chain employs TRBV5-1 and TRBJ2-3; 10 nucleotides align to TRBD2. The CDR3 is 15 residues long. Trimming took 5 bases from V and 7 from J; bases not matched to a gene: 10. Germline loops: CDR1 SGHRS, CDR2 YFSETQ. CDR3 bases: TGCGCCAGCAGACCAACTAGCGGGGAGGGACATACGCAGTATTTT. Encoded protein: CASRPTSGEGHTQYF.

CDR3 protein: CSARPGQPNEKLFF. CDR3 in DNA: TGCAGTGCTAGGCCGGGACAGCCAAATGAAAAACTGTTTTTT. J is TRBJ1-4 and V is TRBV20-1, with 7 bases lining up with TRBD1. The CDR3 length is 14 residues. The germline V gene has CDR1 DFQATT and CDR2 SNEGSKA (reference sequence). V lost 3 bases, J lost 5 bases, and 6 bases stayed unmatched.

The rearrangement uses TRBV7-3 and TRBJ2-1; 8 nucleotides align to TRBD2. CDR1 and CDR2 (germline): SGHTA, FQGTGA. This CDR3 is 17 amino acids long. V lost 2 bases to trimming and J lost 4 bases; unmatched junction nucleotides: 10. The CDR3 bases are TGTGCCAGCAGCTTATCACCGGGCCCGGGGGGGTACAATGAGCAGTTCTTC. It encodes CASSLSPGPGGYNEQFF. Variable domain in full (rest from reference TRBV7-3 and TRBJ2-1): GAGVSQTPSNKVTEKGKYVELRCDPISGHTALYWYRQSLGQGPEFLIYFQGTGAADDSGLPNDRFFAVRPEGSVSTLKIQRTERGDSAVYLCASSLSPGPGGYNEQFFGPGTRLTVL.

This clonotype was counted a few times. The chain uses TRBV2 and TRBJ1-5; TRBD1 is a possible D gene (5 bases). Germline values: CDR1 SNHLY, CDR2 FYNNEI. Trimming shortened V by 7 bases and J by 2 bases, and 18 bases separated the two germline ends. This CDR3 region has 16 residues. The CDR3 sequence is CASTPTTPRGNQPQHF. In nucleotides, the CDR3 is TGTGCCAGCACTCCCACGACTCCCAGGGGCAATCAGCCCCAGCATTTT.

The chain carries TRBV5-1 and TRBJ2-6, with 7 bases identical to TRBD1. CDR3 length equals 18 residues. Germline trimming cut 4 bases from V and 0 bases from J; bases unmatched to any gene: 10. The germline V gene encodes CDR1 SGHRS and CDR2 YFSETQ. The CDR3 protein is CASSQRTGASSGANVLTF. The CDR3 bases are TGCGCCAGCAGCCAACGTACAGGGGCGAGCTCTGGGGCCAACGTCCTGACTTTC.